These 14 T cell receptor beta chains came from one sample sequenced in a study of cytomegalovirus exposure and HLA in healthy donors. Both 60 Vbeta primers and 13 Jbeta primers went into the PCR. The method was immunoSEQ multiplex PCR; TCRdb's version includes in-frame clones alone and lacks a portion of them. The repertoire holds around 100,000 clones, with under 90% as singletons. The source material was PBMCs. The receptors were gathered from a young woman in good health and CMV-seronegative.

This clone appeared a few times. The CDR3 spells CASRLGQVNTEAFF. Here the CDR3 DNA reads TGTGCCAGCAGGCTTGGACAGGTCAACACTGAAGCTTTCTTT. V and J are TRBV28 and TRBJ1-1, with 7 positions matching TRBD1. The CDR3 spans 14 residues. The junction had 6 bases not matched to a gene; V was cut back by 6 bases and J by 2 bases. Germline CDR1 reads MDHEN; CDR2 reads SYDVKM.

The chain couples TRBV19 to TRBJ2-3, with no clear D. V was pared by 2 bases and J by 8 bases, with 11 bases between. From germline, CDR1 is LNHDA and CDR2 SQIVND (reference sequence). CDR3 length: 13 residues. This CDR3 is CASSISEAATQYF. In DNA form, the CDR3 reads TGTGCCAGTAGTATAAGCGAGGCAGCTACGCAGTATTTT.

This rearrangement joins TRBV6-6 to TRBJ2-5, with 7 bases matching TRBD1. V was pared by 7 bases and J by 1 base, with 3 bases of the junction left unmatched. CDR1 is MNHNY, CDR2 SVGAGI, per germline (reference sequence). The CDR3 has 13 amino acids. The DNA for the CDR3 is TGTGCCAGCACGGGACAGATCCAAGAGACCCAGTACTTC. Its translation is CASTGQIQETQYF.

The rearrangement joins TRBV21-1 to TRBJ1-5. TRBV21-1 is described as a pseudogene. The CDR3 is made up of 14 amino acids. The CDR3 reads CASREEAPDQPQHF. CDR3 DNA: TGTGCCAGCAGGGAGGAGGCACCCGATCAGCCCCAGCATTTT.

The chain has TRBV29-1 and TRBJ2-1, with D possibly TRBD2 on 6 matching bases. V lost 6 bases and J 9 bases, leaving 12 bases between the germline ends. This CDR3 comprises 11 residues. Germline CDR1 and CDR2: SQVTM and ANQGSEA. CDR3 in amino acids: CSVGLRGEQFF. The CDR3 DNA is TGCAGCGTCGGACTGCGGGGTGAGCAGTTCTTC.

The chain links TRBV19 to TRBJ1-5; D might be TRBD1 (5 bases). CDR3 length: 13 residues. From germline, CDR1 is LNHDA and CDR2 SQIVND (reference sequence). The V end was cut by 7 bases, the J end by 3 bases, with 10 bases between. In DNA, the CDR3 is TGTGCCAGTAAGGACAACTTCAATCAGCCCCAGCATTTT. Residues: CASKDNFNQPQHF.

This chain links TRBV9 with TRBJ2-3; possible D gene TRBD2, 6 bases. Germline V gene data show CDR1 as SGDLS and CDR2 as YYNGEE. Trimming took off 4 bases at V and 6 bases at J, with 9 bases between the two ends. The CDR3 is made up of 12 amino acids. The CDR3 DNA is TGTGCCAGCAGCCCACGGGGGGATACGCAGTATTTT. Residues: CASSPRGDTQYF.

A note on this clone: The germline gene is not matched at one end of the junction; a read error may be the cause. In DNA, the CDR3 is TGCGCCAGCAGTTTGGTTCTTAGCGGACACACAGATACGCAGTATTTT. This gives the protein CASSLVLSGHTDTQYF. The chain joins TRBV5-1 to TRBJ2-3; a weak D match, TRBD2 (6 bases). CDR1 and CDR2 from the germline V gene are SGHRS and YFSETQ. CDR3 length: 16 amino acids.

The rearrangement links TRBV4-2 to TRBJ2-1, with 10 bases identical to TRBD2. The CDR3 is 20 residues long. Germline V gives CDR1 LGHNA, CDR2 YNFKEQ. The trim removed 3 bases at V and 6 bases at J, leaving 20 bases unmatched. The CDR3 DNA reads TGTGCCAGCAGCCAGCTGTCGGGGAGCGGGGGGGCCTTTAAGAGCAATGAGCAGTTCTTC. Protein sequence: CASSQLSGSGGAFKSNEQFF.

The chain combines TRBV18 with TRBJ2-3; 9 nucleotides agree with TRBD1. CDR1 KGHSH and CDR2 LQKENI come from the germline V gene. The CDR3 has 15 amino acids. V dropped 3 bases and J dropped 4; count of bases not matched to a gene: 5. In nucleotides, the CDR3 is TGTGCCAGCTCACCGGGACAGGGTGTCGCAGATACGCAGTATTTT. Protein: CASSPGQGVADTQYF.

The V call is TRBV4-1, the J call TRBJ2-1; D may be TRBD1 (6 bases). V was trimmed by 7 bases and J by 6 bases, leaving 10 bases between them. The germline CDR1 and CDR2 sequences are MGHRA and YSYEKL. The length of the CDR3 is 12 residues. The CDR3 spells CASTTGTNEQFF. The CDR3 nucleotides read TGCGCCAGCACCACAGGGACCAATGAGCAGTTCTTC.

The V and J genes are TRBV7-6 and TRBJ1-1, with D unclear. V was shortened by 7 bases and J by 1 base, with 13 bases between the two germline ends. The CDR3 length is 14 residues. Germline V gene lookup returns CDR1 SGHVS and CDR2 FNYEAQ. The CDR3: CASTSNGENTEAFF. The CDR3 nucleotides are TGTGCCAGCACCTCGAATGGAGAGAACACTGAAGCTTTCTTT.

The chain joins TRBV6-1 to TRBJ1-3; D gene ambiguous. In germline, CDR1 is MNHNS, CDR2 SASEGT. The CDR3 spans 15 residues. V was clipped by 3 bases and J by 2 bases, with 11 bases between them. The CDR3 region is CASSDLRVAGNTIYF. CDR3 sequence (DNA): TGTGCCAGCAGTGACCTGCGGGTGGCTGGAAACACCATATATTTT.

This clone was observed a handful of times. V and J are TRBV5-1 and TRBJ1-4, with 10 bases matching TRBD1. The V gene's germline CDR1 is SGHRS and CDR2 YFSETQ. V gave up 5 bases and J gave up 8 bases; unmatched junction bases: 9. The CDR3 spans 15 residues. The chain's CDR3 is CASSSQRDRGEKLFF. The CDR3 region has the DNA TGCGCCAGCAGTTCTCAGAGGGACAGGGGAGAAAAACTGTTTTTT.